These T cell receptor beta chains were read from a single sample in a study of PD-L1 blockade in urothelial cancer. Sequenced by immunoSEQ multiplex PCR; TCRdb stores in-frame clones only, minus some. This sample carries roughly 29,000 clones, around 80% of them seen once, and the ten largest clones take 2.5% to 3.5%. Sequences were derived from PBMCs, sampled around atezolizumab (anti-PD-L1) treatment. These receptors were collected from a man between 70 and 80 years old with urothelial cancer. The CDR3 runs from the conserved cysteine through the conserved F or W. The D gene is left open where the match is weak. Not all rows give a size; the values are once, few, many and, for expanded clones, a class.

v_gene,abundance,d_gene,j_gene,CDR3aa,CDR3nt
TRBV7-3,NA,NA,TRBJ2-2,CASSRNRDTGELFF,TGTGCCAGCAGCCGAAACAGGGACACCGGGGAGCTGTTTTTT
TRBV28,NA,TRBD1,TRBJ2-3,CASSAPTGADTQYF,TGTGCCAGCAGTGCCCCAACAGGGGCAGATACGCAGTATTTT
TRBV30,NA,NA,TRBJ2-3,CAWSVRERTVSTDTQYF,TGTGCCTGGAGTGTACGGGAAAGGACAGTAAGCACAGATACGCAGTATTTT
TRBV27,NA,TRBD2,TRBJ2-7,CASSSGGLAGALEYF,TGTGCCAGCAGCTCTGGGGGACTAGCGGGAGCCCTCGAGTACTTC
TRBV7-2,NA,NA,TRBJ2-1,CASSGLGASEQFF,TGTGCCAGCAGTGGCCTAGGCGCGAGTGAGCAGTTCTTC
TRBV5-5,NA,TRBD1,TRBJ2-5,CASSLETGLQETQYF,TGTGCCAGCAGCTTGGAGACAGGGCTCCAAGAGACCCAGTACTTC
TRBV5-1,NA,NA,TRBJ1-4,CASSFGRATNEKLFF,TGCGCCAGCAGCTTCGGGCGGGCAACTAATGAAAAACTGTTTTTT
TRBV9,NA,TRBD1,TRBJ1-4,CASSVGPGQGINEKLFF,TGTGCCAGCAGCGTAGGGCCTGGACAGGGGATTAATGAAAAACTGTTTTTT
TRBV18,once,TRBD1,TRBJ1-1,CASSPGTGTTEAFF,TGTGCCAGCTCACCAGGGACAGGGACCACTGAAGCTTTCTTT
TRBV6-6,NA,NA,TRBJ2-3,CASSYPGSPTDTQYF,TGTGCCAGCAGTTACCCGGGATCCCCCACAGATACGCAGTATTTT
TRBV6-1,NA,TRBD1,TRBJ1-2,CASRPDRGGYTF,TGTGCCAGCAGGCCTGACAGGGGAGGCTACACCTTC
TRBV7-2,once,TRBD2,TRBJ2-5,CASSLSGTSATLGETQYF,TGTGCCAGCAGCTTATCAGGGACTAGCGCAACTCTGGGGGAGACCCAGTACTTC
TRBV4-1,once,NA,TRBJ1-3,CASSRVFLQAGAGNTIYF,TGCGCCAGCAGCCGCGTATTCCTCCAGGCAGGCGCTGGAAACACCATATATTTT
TRBV29-1,few,NA,TRBJ1-6,CSVRDTRNSPLHF,TGCAGCGTTCGGGACACCAGAAATTCACCCCTCCACTTT
TRBV5-5,NA,NA,TRBJ1-1,CASSLYGQTNTEAFF,TGTGCCAGCAGCTTGTACGGACAGACGAACACTGAAGCTTTCTTT
TRBV5-1,NA,NA,TRBJ1-1,CASSEQGSGVNTEAFF,TGCGCCAGCAGCGAACAGGGTAGTGGGGTGAACACTGAAGCTTTCTTT
TRBV4-2,NA,TRBD2,TRBJ2-1,CASSPFREDNEQFF,TGTGCCAGCAGCCCGTTCCGGGAGGACAATGAGCAGTTCTTC
TRBV6-5,NA,TRBD1,TRBJ2-7,CASTATGIYEQYF,TGTGCCAGCACCGCGACAGGGATATACGAGCAGTACTTC
TRBV6-5,NA,NA,TRBJ2-3,CASSYGAGSDTQYF,TGTGCCAGCAGTTACGGGGCAGGGTCAGATACGCAGTATTTT
TRBV5-1,NA,TRBD1,TRBJ1-4,CASSLGWYRGKTNEKLFF,TGCGCCAGCAGCTTGGGTTGGTACAGGGGAAAGACTAATGAAAAACTGTTTTTT
TRBV7-2,NA,TRBD2,TRBJ2-1,CASSLGDGGSYNEQFF,TGTGCCAGCAGCTTAGGGGACGGGGGGTCCTACAATGAGCAGTTCTTC
TRBV6-1,few,NA,TRBJ2-2,CASRGQSNTGELFF,TGTGCCAGCAGGGGACAAAGTAACACCGGGGAGCTGTTTTTT
TRBV7-6,NA,NA,TRBJ2-1,CASSFRGNNEQFF,TGTGCCAGCAGCTTCCGCGGTAACAATGAGCAGTTCTTC
TRBV15,NA,NA,TRBJ2-1,CATSRDQQLNEQFF,TGTGCCACCAGCAGAGATCAACAGCTGAATGAGCAGTTCTTC
TRBV2,NA,TRBD1,TRBJ1-5,CASSTSGQGNQPQHF,TGTGCCAGCAGTACCAGTGGACAGGGGAATCAGCCCCAGCATTTT
TRBV15,few,TRBD2,TRBJ2-5,CATRFSGRFGETQYF,TGTGCCACCAGATTTAGCGGGAGGTTTGGAGAGACCCAGTACTTC
TRBV19,NA,TRBD1,TRBJ2-1,CASTLGGQGRGGLNEQFF,TGTGCCAGTACCCTGGGGGGACAGGGGCGCGGGGGGCTGAATGAGCAGTTCTTC
TRBV7-6,NA,TRBD1,TRBJ2-2,CASRQGFGTGELFF,TGTGCCAGCAGACAGGGGTTTGGCACCGGGGAGCTGTTTTTT
TRBV7-9,NA,TRBD1,TRBJ2-5,CASSLARGDRGETQYF,TGTGCCAGCAGCTTAGCGCGGGGGGACAGGGGAGAGACCCAGTACTTC
TRBV4-1,NA,NA,TRBJ2-3,CASSRPPGSTDTQYF,TGCGCCAGCAGCCGGCCTCCAGGGTCCACAGATACGCAGTATTTT
TRBV2,NA,TRBD2,TRBJ2-3,CASSPGLDKDWGDTQYF,TGTGCCAGCAGCCCGGGACTAGATAAAGATTGGGGAGATACGCAGTATTTT
TRBV19,NA,NA,TRBJ1-5,CATSSVVSQPQHF,TGTGCCACCTCTTCGGTGGTATCTCAGCCCCAGCATTTT
TRBV5-4,NA,NA,TRBJ2-2,CASSVTDFPRGELFF,TGTGCCAGCAGCGTGACGGACTTTCCAAGGGGGGAGCTGTTTTTT
TRBV5-6,once,TRBD1,TRBJ1-2,CASSTLDRGQGGYTF,TGTGCCAGCAGCACCCTGGACAGGGGGCAAGGTGGCTACACCTTC
TRBV28,NA,TRBD2,TRBJ2-1,CASSYSRTSGLSYNEQFF,TGTGCCAGCAGTTATTCCCGGACTAGCGGGTTATCCTACAATGAGCAGTTCTTC
TRBV7-2,NA,NA,TRBJ2-3,CASSLNRDTQYF,TGTGCCAGCAGCTTAAACAGGGATACGCAGTATTTT
TRBV4-3,NA,TRBD1,TRBJ2-4,CASSHNPGQKNIQYF,TGCGCCAGCAGCCACAACCCGGGACAGAAAAACATTCAGTACTTC
TRBV9,NA,TRBD1,TRBJ2-1,CASSGGTGVYNEQFF,TGTGCCAGCAGCGGGGGGACAGGGGTTTACAATGAGCAGTTCTTC
TRBV29-1,NA,NA,TRBJ1-6,CSVPGGSGNSPLHF,TGCAGCGTCCCCGGGGGGTCGGGGAATTCACCCCTCCACTTT
TRBV28,NA,NA,TRBJ2-2,CASSLAGRGTGELFF,TGTGCCAGCAGTTTAGCAGGCAGGGGCACCGGGGAGCTGTTTTTT
TRBV4-1,NA,TRBD1,TRBJ2-7,CASSQRQGAPNEQYF,TGCGCCAGCAGCCAACGACAGGGGGCGCCCAACGAGCAGTACTTC
TRBV14,NA,NA,TRBJ2-5,CASSQDGGVTQYF,TGTGCCAGCAGCCAAGATGGCGGGGTGACCCAGTACTTC
TRBV7-9,NA,NA,TRBJ2-6,CASEIHTLVFRSGANVLTF,TGTGCCAGCGAAATCCATACCCTGGTATTTAGATCTGGGGCCAACGTCCTGACTTTC
TRBV30,NA,NA,TRBJ2-1,CAWSVRRGPTNEQFF,TGTGCCTGGAGTGTACGGCGGGGGCCTACAAATGAGCAGTTCTTC
TRBV5-1,NA,NA,TRBJ2-1,CASSSRDEQFF,TGCGCCAGCAGCTCCAGGGATGAGCAGTTCTTC
TRBV5-1,few,TRBD1,TRBJ2-4,CASSLGQGDKNIQYF,TGCGCCAGCAGCCTAGGACAGGGTGACAAAAACATTCAGTACTTC
TRBV29-1,NA,TRBD1,TRBJ1-2,CSVEGTGGGNYGYTF,TGCAGCGTTGAAGGAACAGGGGGTGGTAACTATGGCTACACCTTC
TRBV7-8,NA,TRBD1,TRBJ1-2,CASSLDPGQAYGYTF,TGTGCCAGCAGCTTAGATCCCGGACAGGCCTATGGCTACACCTTC
TRBV2,few,TRBD1,TRBJ1-6,CASGIRGNSPLHF,TGTGCCAGCGGCATCAGGGGGAATTCACCCCTCCACTTT
TRBV27,NA,TRBD1,TRBJ1-5,CASSTGQSSNQPQHF,TGTGCCAGCAGCACGGGACAGAGTAGCAATCAGCCCCAGCATTTT
TRBV18,few,NA,TRBJ2-7,CASSPFSSYEQYF,TGTGCCAGCTCACCGTTCAGCTCCTACGAGCAGTACTTC
TRBV19,NA,NA,TRBJ2-2,CASSIEGGPYTGELFF,TGTGCCAGTAGTATAGAGGGGGGGCCCTACACCGGGGAGCTGTTTTTT
TRBV4-3,NA,TRBD1,TRBJ1-3,CASSQHTGVPGNTIYF,TGCGCCAGCAGCCAACATACAGGGGTCCCTGGAAACACCATATATTTT
TRBV28,NA,TRBD1,TRBJ2-1,CASSFGQVPRLSQFF,TGTGCCAGCAGTTTCGGACAGGTCCCCCGATTGTCTCAGTTCTTC
TRBV7-3,NA,NA,TRBJ2-3,CASSLGTGQTDTQYF,TGTGCCAGCAGCTTAGGTACAGGGCAGACAGATACGCAGTATTTT
TRBV7-3,NA,TRBD1,TRBJ2-1,CASSRTGGGRFDEQFF,TGTGCCAGCAGCCGCACAGGGGGCGGCCGCTTTGATGAGCAGTTCTTC
TRBV29-1,NA,TRBD1,TRBJ1-1,CSVERGQNTEAFF,TGCAGCGTTGAAAGGGGGCAGAACACTGAAGCTTTCTTT
TRBV30,few,TRBD1,TRBJ1-1,CAWSPTGGTEAFF,TGTGCCTGGAGTCCGACAGGGGGCACTGAAGCTTTCTTT
TRBV5-1,NA,TRBD2,TRBJ2-1,CASSLEGGRAGIF,TGCGCCAGCAGCCTGGAGGGCGGGAGGGCCGGGATCTTC